This TCR beta chain was retrieved from a study of cytomegalovirus exposure and HLA in healthy donors. Study information: From donors who were HLA-typed, an early data release held about 89 million unique TCRs.

This CDR3 spans 16 amino acids. The germline V and J ends were trimmed by 0 bases and 2 bases, with 10 bases remaining between them. Per the germline V gene, CDR1 is LGHNA and CDR2 is YNFKEQ. 13 Jbeta primers and 60 Vbeta primers were used for the PCR. In the source study's methods: As a later analysis found, there were 70 million to 100 million unique TCR beta chains, of which roughly 11 million were shared. TCRdb keeps only in-frame clones here, not all; method: immunoSEQ multiplex PCR. Clone size and V and J calls were adopted from that table, with D and trimming inferred from the DNA. Of 200,000 to 250,000 clones listed, approximately 88% are singletons. As for this clone: Its antigen remains unknown.

Study-level findings and limits: In a later analysis, HLA-associated beta chains showed higher expansion and lower generation probabilities than comparable chains. Among the most significant clusters, several appeared linked to common viral pathogens in a later analysis.

The rearrangement uses TRBV4-2 and TRBJ2-2; D is undetermined. The sample comprised PBMCs. The clonotype comes from a boy between 2 and 10 years old in good health and CMV-seronegative. CDR3 amino acids: CASSQDRVSNTGELFF. The CDR3 DNA reads TGTGCCAGCAGCCAAGATCGCGTTTCCAACACCGGGGAGCTGTTTTTT.